These 30 T cell receptor beta chains originate from one sample sequenced in a study of T-cell memory formation after mild COVID-19. Each CDR3 protein gets one entry after TCRdb re-called the 5' RACE reads with MiXCR. This sample carries some 410,000 distinct CDR3 sequences, roughly a quarter of them seen once, and the ten largest clones take about 12%. Source material: PBMCs or a T cell subset sorted from them (not recorded which). The receptors were gathered from an adult woman who had mild COVID-19 (a few samples of this study predate the infection). Cell type and time point are not known.

The chain employs TRBV12-3 or TRBV12-4 and TRBJ1-5; tentative D call: TRBD1 (6 bases). V lost 6 bases, J lost 2 bases, and 17 bases lay in between. The CDR3 totals 16 residues. The CDR3 region is CASSNRGGLGNQPQHF. CDR3 nucleotides: TGTGCCAGCAGCAACCGCGGGGGCCTTGGCAATCAGCCCCAGCATTTT.

This clonotype was detected only once. The CDR3 region has the DNA TGCAGTGCTATGATACTCCCGGAGAACACCATATATTTT. It encodes CSAMILPENTIYF. The chain combines TRBV20-1 with TRBJ1-3; no reliable D call. CDR1 and CDR2 from the germline V gene are DFQATT and SNEGSKA (reference sequence). The CDR3 runs 13 residues. Trimming took 4 bases from V and 7 from J, leaving 14 bases between them.

The V call is TRBV18, the J call TRBJ2-2, with 7 positions matching TRBD1. Germline V gene data show CDR1 as KGHSH and CDR2 as LQKENI. J lost 6 bases, V lost 4 bases, and 2 bases had no gene match. The CDR3 extends over 13 amino acids. The DNA for the CDR3 is TGTGCCAGCTCACGAGACAGGGCCGGGGAGCTGTTTTTT. This codes for CASSRDRAGELFF.

This clonotype was seen a few times. V gene TRBV7-8 combines with J gene TRBJ2-5; D remains unclear. Trimming removed 7 bases from V and 3 bases from J, with 12 bases in between. CDR1 and CDR2 (germline): SGHVS, FQNEAQ. The CDR3 spans 13 residues. The CDR3 coding sequence is TGTGCCAGCACCGGACCGTCAAAAGAGACCCAGTACTTC. It encodes CASTGPSKETQYF.

J is TRBJ1-4 and V is TRBV14; D might be TRBD1 (6 bases). Germline CDR1 SGHDN, CDR2 FVKESK. The CDR3 length is 15 residues. The germline V and J ends were trimmed by 0 bases and 6 bases, with 11 bases remaining between them. CDR3 sequence (DNA): TGTGCCAGCAGCCAAGATTGGGGGCTGGATGAAAAACTGTTTTTT. Its protein is CASSQDWGLDEKLFF. Variable domain in full (rest from reference TRBV14 and TRBJ1-4): EAGVTQFPSHSVIEKGQTVTLRCDPISGHDNLYWYRRVMGKEIKFLLHFVKESKQDESGMPNNRFLAERTGGTYSTLKVQPAELEDSGVYFCASSQDWGLDEKLFFGSGTQLSVL.

This clonotype has more than one count but fewer than ten. The chain couples TRBV29-1 to TRBJ1-5, with D perhaps TRBD1 (5 bases). CDR1 is SQVTM, CDR2 ANQGSEA, per germline. This CDR3 region has 13 residues. The V end lost 4 bases, the J end lost 3 bases, and 10 bases lay between the germline ends. The CDR3 sequence is CSVAGGYNQPQHF. CDR3 sequence (DNA): TGCAGCGTTGCCGGGGGATACAATCAGCCCCAGCATTTT. The full variable domain, its missing parts supplied by reference TRBV29-1 and TRBJ1-5, is SAVISQKPSRDICQRGTSLTIQCQVDSQVTMMFWYRQQPGQSLTLIATANQGSEATYESGFVIDKFPISRPNLTFSTLTVSNMSPEDSSIYLCSVAGGYNQPQHFGDGTRLSIL.

J is TRBJ1-5 and V is TRBV6-5; TRBD1 agrees at 8 bases. CDR1 and CDR2 (germline): MNHEY, SVGAGI. CDR3 length equals 15 residues. The ends lost 6 bases at V and 1 base at J; junction bases unmatched: 5. CDR3 sequence: CASRQGATSNQPQHF. The CDR3 DNA is TGTGCCAGCAGGCAGGGGGCGACGAGCAATCAGCCCCAGCATTTT.

This clonotype appeared a few times. This chain joins TRBV7-9 and TRBJ1-1, with D possibly being TRBD1 (6 bases). CDR3 length equals 13 residues. Deletions cut 6 bases from V and 3 bases from J, with 11 bases between. Germline V CDR1 and CDR2: SEHNR, FQNEAQ (reference sequence). The CDR3 reads CASSPTGYTEAFF. The CDR3 DNA follows: TGTGCCAGCAGTCCCACAGGGTACACTGAAGCTTTCTTT.

This clonotype occurred a few times. J is TRBJ2-4 and V is TRBV7-9; 7 bases agree with TRBD1. CDR3 size: 15 residues. Germline CDR1 and CDR2: SEHNR and FQNEAQ (reference sequence). V was pared by 3 bases and J by 9 bases, with 11 bases of the junction left unmatched. This chain's CDR3 is CASSFHTGTVGIQYF. DNA for the CDR3: TGTGCCAGCAGCTTTCATACCGGGACAGTAGGCATTCAGTACTTC.

The chain joins TRBV2 to TRBJ2-7; D ambiguous. The V and J ends lost 1 base and 0 bases respectively, with 4 bases between them. The CDR3 contains 13 residues. CDR1 is SNHLY and CDR2 is FYNNEI in the germline V gene. DNA of the CDR3: TGTGCCAGCAGTGAAGACGACTCCTACGAGCAGTACTTC. Amino acid sequence: CASSEDDSYEQYF. Variable domain in full (rest from reference TRBV2 and TRBJ2-7): EPEVTQTPSHQVTQMGQEVILRCVPISNHLYFYWYRQILGQKVEFLVSFYNNEISEKSEIFDDQFSVERPDGSNFTLKIRSTKLEDSAMYFCASSEDDSYEQYFGPGTRLTVT.

This clonotype has a count of ten or more. CDR3 coding DNA: TGCGCCAGCAGCTTGGGTAGCGGGGCCGATACGCAGTATTTT. This gives the protein CASSLGSGADTQYF. The chain uses TRBV5-1 and TRBJ2-3; 8 nucleotides agree with TRBD2. The CDR3 totals 14 residues. J lost 6 bases, V lost 0 bases, and 3 bases had no gene match. CDR1 is SGHRS, CDR2 YFSETQ, per germline.

The chain employs TRBV7-8 and TRBJ2-7; 11 positions match TRBD1. Germline CDR1 reads SGHVS; CDR2 reads FQNEAQ. V lost 1 base to trimming and J lost 1 base; unmatched junction nucleotides: 9. CDR3 size: 18 residues. CDR3 protein: CASSLGFVGTGGSYEQYF. CDR3 DNA sequence: TGTGCCAGCAGCTTAGGGTTTGTTGGGACAGGGGGGTCCTACGAGCAGTACTTC. The whole variable domain, filled in from reference TRBV7-8 and TRBJ2-7, reads GAGVSQSPRYKVAKRGQDVALRCDPISGHVSLFWYQQALGQGPEFLTYFQNEAQLDKSGLPSDRFFAERPEGSVSTLKIQRTQQEDSAVYLCASSLGFVGTGGSYEQYFGPGTRLTVT.

This clonotype has just a few counts. The chain couples TRBV24-1 to TRBJ1-5, with D perhaps matching TRBD1 (6 bases). V was clipped by 5 bases and J by 2 bases, with 9 bases between them. CDR1 and CDR2 (germline): KGHDR, SFDVKD. The CDR3 totals 14 residues. CDR3 sequence: CATSAQGGNQPQHF. The CDR3 nucleotides are TGTGCCACCAGTGCACAGGGAGGCAATCAGCCCCAGCATTTT.

V is TRBV5-4 and J is TRBJ1-2; tentatively, D is TRBD1 (5 bases). Germline V CDR1 and CDR2: SGHNT, YYREEE (reference sequence). V was cut by 2 bases and J by 8 bases, with 13 bases left in between. The CDR3 has 13 residues. Here the CDR3 DNA reads TGTGCCAGCAGCTTTCAGGGCATAAACGGCTACACCTTC. Protein: CASSFQGINGYTF.

This clonotype has ten or more counts. The chain uses TRBV12-3 or TRBV12-4 and TRBJ2-7; D may be TRBD1 (6 bases). The CDR3 covers 12 residues. Trimming stripped 3 bases from V and 3 bases from J, with 6 bases between. CDR3 coding DNA: TGTGCCAGCAGTTTCAGGGGCTACGAGCAGTACTTC. Translated, it gives CASSFRGYEQYF.

This clonotype was seen a handful of times. This sequence joins TRBV18 and TRBJ2-3, with TRBD1 matching 8 bases. V trimming: 2 bases; J trimming: 0 bases; junction bases outside the gene matches: 1. The CDR3 is made up of 15 amino acids. Germline CDR1 is KGHSH and CDR2 is LQKENI. The CDR3 DNA sequence: TGTGCCAGCTCACCAGACAGGGGTAGCACAGATACGCAGTATTTT. This gives the protein CASSPDRGSTDTQYF.

The chain uses TRBV12-3 or TRBV12-4 and TRBJ2-1, with TRBD1 matching 7 bases. The CDR3 runs to 15 residues. V dropped 5 bases and J dropped 3; count of bases not matched to a gene: 7. CDR3 amino acids: CASSQQGQSYNEQFF. Here the CDR3 DNA reads TGTGCCAGCAGTCAACAGGGGCAGAGCTACAATGAGCAGTTCTTC.

This clonotype was counted between two and nine times. CDR3 coding DNA: TGTGCCAGCAGTCTTTCCAGGACAGGGAGGAGCGGCTACACCTTC. This encodes CASSLSRTGRSGYTF. V gene TRBV6-2 or TRBV6-3 combines with J gene TRBJ1-2, with 8 bases lining up with TRBD1. V lost 5 bases, J lost 8 bases, and 13 bases stayed unmatched. CDR3 length equals 15 residues. From germline, CDR1 is MNHEY and CDR2 SVGEGT.

In its sample, this clonotype was seen many times. V usage is TRBV27 and J usage is TRBJ2-7; TRBD1 is a possible D gene (5 bases). The V end was cut by 5 bases, the J end by 0 bases, with 11 bases between. The germline V gene encodes CDR1 MNHEY and CDR2 SMNVEV (reference sequence). This CDR3 contains 14 residues. As DNA, the CDR3 is TGTGCCAGCAGTCCCAACGACAGCTCCTACGAGCAGTACTTC. Protein sequence: CASSPNDSSYEQYF.

The chain carries TRBV13 and TRBJ1-1, with unresolved D. Germline-derived CDR1 and CDR2 are PRHDT and FYEKMQ (reference sequence). Trimming shortened V by 2 bases and J by 6 bases, and 22 bases separated the two germline ends. This CDR3 has 17 amino acids. This CDR3 is CASSLSAPLLLSPEAFF. CDR3 sequence (DNA): TGTGCCAGCAGCTTATCGGCCCCTCTGTTGTTGAGCCCTGAAGCTTTCTTT.

V is TRBV5-1 and J is TRBJ2-1; D perhaps matches TRBD2 (6 bases). The CDR3 is 15 amino acids. Looked up from germline, CDR1 is SGHRS and CDR2 is YFSETQ. V lost 3 bases and J 5 bases, leaving 15 bases between the germline ends. CDR3 amino acids: CASSSFGGENNEQFF. The DNA of the CDR3 is TGCGCCAGCAGCTCCTTTGGCGGGGAGAACAATGAGCAGTTCTTC.

V is TRBV7-3 and J is TRBJ2-1; 7 bases are shared with TRBD2. Trimming removed 5 bases from V and 3 bases from J; junction bases left unmatched: 4. In germline, CDR1 is SGHTA, CDR2 FQGTGA. The CDR3 length is 14 residues. CDR3 bases: TGTGCCAGCAGCCCTGGCGGGGGCTACAATGAGCAGTTCTTC. It specifies CASSPGGGYNEQFF.

The V gene is TRBV20-1, the J gene TRBJ1-2; D gene ambiguous. This CDR3 is built from 13 residues. CDR1 DFQATT and CDR2 SNEGSKA come from the germline V gene (reference sequence). V gave up 0 bases and J gave up 4 bases, with 9 bases separating them. Here the CDR3 reads CSARDGDPYGYTF. As DNA, the CDR3 is TGCAGTGCTAGAGATGGGGATCCCTATGGCTACACCTTC.

The rearrangement uses TRBV19 and TRBJ1-1, with 8 bases that match TRBD1. CDR3 length equals 17 residues. Germline-derived CDR1 and CDR2 are LNHDA and SQIVND (reference sequence). Germline trimming cut 5 bases from V and 6 bases from J; bases unmatched to any gene: 17. This chain's CDR3 is CASSAKSPLVTGAEAFF. As DNA, the CDR3 is TGTGCCAGTAGTGCCAAATCCCCTCTTGTGACAGGGGCTGAAGCTTTCTTT.

This chain joins TRBV18 and TRBJ2-7, with TRBD1 matching over 7 bases. The CDR3 runs 14 residues. V was clipped by 3 bases and J by 3 bases; unmatched bases: 5. Per the germline V gene, CDR1 is KGHSH and CDR2 is LQKENI. In DNA form, the CDR3 reads TGTGCCAGCTCACCTGAGACAGGGTTCTACGAGCAGTACTTC. Amino acids: CASSPETGFYEQYF. Drawing the rest from reference TRBV18 and TRBJ2-7, the complete variable domain is NAGVMQNPRHLVRRRGQEARLRCSPMKGHSHVYWYRQLPEEGLKFMVYLQKENIIDESGMPKERFSAEFPKEGPSILRIQQVVRGDSAAYFCASSPETGFYEQYFGPGTRLTVT.

This clonotype occurred a few times. The chain uses TRBV20-1 and TRBJ2-7; D is perhaps TRBD1 (6 bases). This CDR3 is built from 14 residues. The germline V gene encodes CDR1 DFQATT and CDR2 SNEGSKA (reference sequence). V was trimmed by 2 bases and J by 4 bases, leaving 15 bases between them. In DNA, the CDR3 is TGCAGTGCTAGACGTCCAGGGGTGATATACGAGCAGTACTTC. Encoded protein: CSARRPGVIYEQYF.

This chain connects TRBV7-2 to TRBJ2-1, with D perhaps TRBD2 (6 bases). CDR3 length: 15 amino acids. Germline CDR1 reads SGHTA; CDR2 reads FQGNSA. Trimming cost V 5 bases and J 2 bases, with 13 bases left between them. In nucleotides, the CDR3 is TGTGCCAGCAGCCAGATAGCGGCCACCTACAATGAGCAGTTCTTC. Residues: CASSQIAATYNEQFF. Filled out from reference TRBV7-2 and TRBJ2-1, the complete variable domain reads GAGVSQSPSNKVTEKGKDVELRCDPISGHTALYWYRQSLGQGLEFLIYFQGNSAPDKSGLPSDRFSAERTGGSVSTLTIQRTQQEDSAVYLCASSQIAATYNEQFFGPGTRLTVL.

The chain is built from TRBV5-1 and TRBJ2-2, with D tentatively TRBD2 (5 bases). Germline V lookup: CDR1 SGHRS, CDR2 YFSETQ. V was shortened by 0 bases and J by 2 bases, with 8 bases between the two germline ends. The CDR3 extends over 15 amino acids. The CDR3 DNA sequence: TGCGCCAGCAGCTTGGTTGAGGGCAACACCGGGGAGCTGTTTTTT. It specifies CASSLVEGNTGELFF.

This clonotype was detected only a few times. The CDR3 reads CASSQDPRAGAENTEAFF. The CDR3 nucleotides are TGCGCCAGCAGCCAAGACCCCAGGGCTGGTGCAGAGAACACTGAAGCTTTCTTT. The chain couples TRBV4-1 to TRBJ1-1; tentative D call: TRBD1 (5 bases). Deletions cut 0 bases from V and 1 base from J, with 18 bases between. The CDR3 is made up of 18 amino acids. Germline V gives CDR1 MGHRA, CDR2 YSYEKL.

The chain links TRBV30 to TRBJ2-3, with D tentatively TRBD1 or TRBD2 (5 bases each). V was clipped by 2 bases and J by 4 bases, with 13 bases between them. There are 14 residues in the CDR3. CDR1 is GTSNPN, CDR2 SVGIG, per germline (reference sequence). The CDR3 loop reads CAWSQGTVSDTQYF. The CDR3 coding sequence is TGTGCCTGGAGTCAAGGGACCGTGTCAGATACGCAGTATTTT.